The clone carrying this T cell receptor (beta chain) has just a few counts. Its antigen is unidentified. There were TCR beta CDR3 regions amplified from RNA transcripts. TCR CDR3 regions were first amplified by RT-PCR with HTBI primers. TCRdb reanalysed the multiplex PCR reads using MiXCR and keeps one entry per CDR3 protein. This sample has fewer than 900,000 distinct CDR3 sequences, with around 17% found just once. Researchers defined stable Graves' hyperthyroidism as no ophthalmopathy progression within 18 months. Diagnoses were made from clinical symptoms, serum measures (thyroxine and TRAb), thyroid ultrasound and orbital computed tomography. The source of the PBMCs was over 8.5 ml of fresh peripheral blood. This sample was included in a study of T cells in Graves' hyperthyroidism and ophthalmopathy. The CDR3 is made up of 18 amino acids. Trimming removed 4 bases from V and 1 base from J, with 22 bases in between. Germline loops: CDR1 MRHNA, CDR2 SNTAGT.

Whole-study results and caveats: Ophthalmopathy stood apart from stable hyperthyroidism in a 13 V-J model.

The specimen sequenced was blood. V gene TRBV6-4 combines with J gene TRBJ1-2; D remains ambiguous. The source of this sequence is a young man with Graves' hyperthyroidism. The CDR3 nucleotides read TGTGCCAGCAGTGGCGGGCCCCCATTGACGCTTGTTAACTATGGCTACACCTTC. It encodes CASSGGPPLTLVNYGYTF.